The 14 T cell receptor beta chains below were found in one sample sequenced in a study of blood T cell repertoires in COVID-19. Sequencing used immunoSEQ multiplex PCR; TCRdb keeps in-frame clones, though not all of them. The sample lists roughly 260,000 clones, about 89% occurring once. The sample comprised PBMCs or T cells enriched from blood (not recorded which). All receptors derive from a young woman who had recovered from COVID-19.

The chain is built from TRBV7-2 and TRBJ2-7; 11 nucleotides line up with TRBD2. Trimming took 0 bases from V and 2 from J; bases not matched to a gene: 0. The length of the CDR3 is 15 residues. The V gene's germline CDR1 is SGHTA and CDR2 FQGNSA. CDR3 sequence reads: CASSLATSGAYEQYF. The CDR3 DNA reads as TGTGCCAGCAGCTTAGCGACTAGCGGGGCCTACGAGCAGTACTTC.

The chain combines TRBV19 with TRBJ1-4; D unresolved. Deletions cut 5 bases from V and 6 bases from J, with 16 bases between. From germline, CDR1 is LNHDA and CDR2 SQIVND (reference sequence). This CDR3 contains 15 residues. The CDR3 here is CASSQKQSGHEKLFF. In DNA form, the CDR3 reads TGTGCCAGTAGTCAAAAACAGAGTGGGCATGAAAAACTGTTTTTT.

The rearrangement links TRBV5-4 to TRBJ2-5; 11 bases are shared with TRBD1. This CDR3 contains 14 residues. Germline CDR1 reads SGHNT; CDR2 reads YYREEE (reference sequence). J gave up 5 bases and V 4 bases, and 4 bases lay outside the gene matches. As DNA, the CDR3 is TGTGCCAGCAGCCCGGGGACAGGGGGGGAGACCCAGTACTTC. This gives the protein CASSPGTGGETQYF. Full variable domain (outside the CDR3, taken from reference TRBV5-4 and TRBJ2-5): ETGVTQSPTHLIKTRGQQVTLRCSSQSGHNTVSWYQQALGQGPQFIFQYYREEENGRGNFPPRFSGLQFPNYSSELNVNALELDDSALYLCASSPGTGGETQYFGPGTRLLVL.

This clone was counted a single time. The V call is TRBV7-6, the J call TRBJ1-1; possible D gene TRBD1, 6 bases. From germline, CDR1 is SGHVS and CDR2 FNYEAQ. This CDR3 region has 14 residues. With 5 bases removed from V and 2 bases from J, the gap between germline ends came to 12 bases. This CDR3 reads CASSTRGRNTEAFF. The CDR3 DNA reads TGTGCCAGCAGCACCAGGGGAAGAAACACTGAAGCTTTCTTT.

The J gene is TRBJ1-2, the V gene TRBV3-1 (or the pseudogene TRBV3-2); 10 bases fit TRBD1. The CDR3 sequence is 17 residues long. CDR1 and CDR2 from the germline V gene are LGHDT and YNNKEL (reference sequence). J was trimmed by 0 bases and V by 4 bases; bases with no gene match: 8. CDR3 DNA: TGTGCCAGCAGCCGACCGGGACAGGGGCGGCCTAACTATGGCTACACCTTC. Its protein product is CASSRPGQGRPNYGYTF.

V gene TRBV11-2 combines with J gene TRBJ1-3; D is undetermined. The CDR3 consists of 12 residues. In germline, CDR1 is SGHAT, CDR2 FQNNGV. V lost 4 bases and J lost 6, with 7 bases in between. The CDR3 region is CASSWLENTIYF. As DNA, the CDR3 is TGTGCCAGCAGCTGGCTCGAAAACACCATATATTTT.

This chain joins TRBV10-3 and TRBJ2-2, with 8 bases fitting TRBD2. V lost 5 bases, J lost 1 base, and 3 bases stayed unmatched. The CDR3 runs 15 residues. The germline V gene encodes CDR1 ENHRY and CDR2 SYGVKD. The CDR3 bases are TGTGCCATCAGTCCTAGCGGGCTGAACACCGGGGAGCTGTTTTTT. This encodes CAISPSGLNTGELFF.

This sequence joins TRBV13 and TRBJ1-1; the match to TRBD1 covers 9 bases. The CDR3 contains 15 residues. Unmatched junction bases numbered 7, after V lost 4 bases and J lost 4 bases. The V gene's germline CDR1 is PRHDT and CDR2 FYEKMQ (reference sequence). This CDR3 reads CASSSTDRGRTEAFF. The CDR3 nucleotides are TGTGCCAGCAGCTCAACGGACAGGGGTCGCACTGAAGCTTTCTTT. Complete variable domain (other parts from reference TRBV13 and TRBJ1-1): AAGVIQSPRHLIKEKRETATLKCYPIPRHDTVYWYQQGPGQDPQFLISFYEKMQSDKGSIPDRFSAQQFSDYHSELNMSSLELGDSALYFCASSSTDRGRTEAFFGQGTRLTVV.

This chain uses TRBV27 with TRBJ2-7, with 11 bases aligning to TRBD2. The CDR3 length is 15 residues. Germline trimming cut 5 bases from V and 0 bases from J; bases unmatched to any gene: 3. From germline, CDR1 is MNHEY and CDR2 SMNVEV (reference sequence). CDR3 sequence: CASSRGTSGSYEQYF. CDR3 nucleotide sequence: TGTGCCAGCAGTCGCGGGACTAGCGGCTCCTACGAGCAGTACTTC.

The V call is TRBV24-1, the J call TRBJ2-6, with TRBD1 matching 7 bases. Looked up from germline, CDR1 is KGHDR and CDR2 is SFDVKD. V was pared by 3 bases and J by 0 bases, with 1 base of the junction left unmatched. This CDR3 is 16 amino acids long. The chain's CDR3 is CATSDTGVSGANVLTF. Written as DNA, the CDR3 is TGTGCCACCAGTGATACAGGGGTCTCTGGGGCCAACGTCCTGACTTTC.

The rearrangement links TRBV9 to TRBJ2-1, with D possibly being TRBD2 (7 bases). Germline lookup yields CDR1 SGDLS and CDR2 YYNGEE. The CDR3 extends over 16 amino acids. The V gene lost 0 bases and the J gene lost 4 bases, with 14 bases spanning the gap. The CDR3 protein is CASSVDWGGAYNEQFF. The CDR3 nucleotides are TGTGCCAGCAGCGTAGATTGGGGGGGCGCTTACAATGAGCAGTTCTTC.

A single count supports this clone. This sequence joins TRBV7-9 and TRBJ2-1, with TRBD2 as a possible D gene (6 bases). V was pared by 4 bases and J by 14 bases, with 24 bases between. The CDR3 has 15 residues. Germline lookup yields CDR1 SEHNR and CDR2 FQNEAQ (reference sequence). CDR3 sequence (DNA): TGTGCCAGCAGCTCAGTCATCGGGACTCGGGAAAGCAAGTTCTTC. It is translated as CASSSVIGTRESKFF.

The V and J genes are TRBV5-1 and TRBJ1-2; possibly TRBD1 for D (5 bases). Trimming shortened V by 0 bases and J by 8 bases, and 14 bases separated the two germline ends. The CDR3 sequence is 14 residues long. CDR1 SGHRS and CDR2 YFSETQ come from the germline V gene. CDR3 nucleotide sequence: TGCGCCAGCAGCTTGGAGGTCAGGGATAACGGCTACACCTTC. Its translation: CASSLEVRDNGYTF.

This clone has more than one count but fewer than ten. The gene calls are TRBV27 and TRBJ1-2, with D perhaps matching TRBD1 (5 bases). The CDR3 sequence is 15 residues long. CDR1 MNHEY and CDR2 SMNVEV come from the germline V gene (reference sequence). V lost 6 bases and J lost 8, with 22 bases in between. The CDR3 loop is CASSPRVGQGGGYTF. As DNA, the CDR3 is TGTGCCAGCAGCCCAAGGGTAGGGCAGGGTGGAGGCTACACCTTC.